This T cell receptor (beta chain) comes out of a study of shared clonotypes between healthy human individuals (TCRdb year 2020). At the level of the whole study: A few men and two women, aged 18 to 49 years, made up the cohort. For each donor, CD4 naive and CD4 memory were each given three plates, CD8 naive was given two plates, and CD8 memory was given one plate. To estimate repertoire size and how much clonotypes are shared between individuals, the study performed deep sequencing of blood TCR repertoires from five healthy adults. To increase sequencing depth and limit assay-specific biases, TCR repertoire library preparation and sequencing were carried out by different laboratories using diverse techniques. Each donor's leukapheresis produced roughly between about 0.9 and 9.5 billion PBMCs. The full study reports these points: Based on pairwise subsampling, the degree of clonotype sharing among donors was expected to be affected by sequencing depth. Sampling was limited to blood, and TCR repertoires in tissue likely differ from TCR repertoires in blood. Sharing across a few donors was observed for approximately 5% of naive CD4, about 3.2% of naive CD8, 2% to 2.5% of memory CD4, and approximately 0.41% of memory CD8 clonotypes. The small number of donors limited the genetic and exposure-history diversity represented. Higher generation probabilities were observed for clonotypes shared by all four sorted-subset donors than for non-shared clonotypes. Rarefaction of sorted-subset datasets indicated incomplete sequencing despite the large sequencing depth. Naive subsets generally had larger estimated clonotype richness than memory subsets did.

CDR1 and CDR2 are drawn from the germline V gene (reference sequence): GTSNPN, SVGIG. Clipping removes 2 bases from V and 3 bases from J, with 3 as the unmatched junction base count. The CDR3 spans 13 residues, from the cysteine through the phenylalanine. Only the CDR3 part of the read is kept: 39 bases, read in frame from the first base. Notes on this clone: This clone's antigen is unknown. No much larger clone is present one base from it, and per-base qualities are unavailable.

Using the deep immunoSEQ assay, multiplex PCR amplified TCR CDR3 regions from genomic DNA. For each cell subset, the extracted genomic DNA was distributed evenly across all wells of several immunoSEQ 96-well plates, and each plate served as one replicate. Each replicate PCR for sorted subsets received roughly 0.2 ug genomic DNA, equal to tens of thousands of T cell genomes. Purified libraries were quantified with a Qubit 3.0 fluorometer, sized on a Bioanalyzer 2100, and re-quantified with the KAPA Library Quantification kit. Every immunoSEQ 96-well plate was sequenced on a dedicated single-read 150-cycle Illumina NextSeq 550 flow cell. In the paper's pipeline: The immunoSEQ output contained only junctional sequences without quality scores, so filtering could not match that applied to full-length reads. To assign V/J genes and CDR3, sequences were annotated against IMGT germline references using PyIR, a Python wrapper for IgBLAST v1.9. Reads were removed for weak V/J assignments (E-value above 1e-6), missing CDR3, stop codons, out-of-frame junctions, or ambiguous translated residues. V3J clonotypes were defined by identical inferred V gene, J gene, and CDR3 amino acid sequence. Percentage overlap between repertoires was calculated by dividing the number of shared unique clonotypes by the size of the smaller repertoire. RTK rarefaction, the Chao1 estimator, and Recon v2.1 estimates of unobserved clonotypes were used to assess repertoire richness. Generation probabilities were computed with OLGA for all TCRbeta clonotypes obtained by the gDNA method from several donors. The clones in this table, taken by TCRdb from immuneACCESS, are in-frame only. Not every clone is retained; where verified, under half of the shortfall comes from an unresolved V gene, and the cause of the rest is unknown. That table furnishes V, J and clone size, whereas the DNA furnished D and trimming. The sample table holds around 320,000 clones, of which around 87% were seen once. The ten top clones hold roughly 16% of the sample.

The donors were healthy, HIV-negative adults who had no recently reported acute infections or vaccinations. Every donor was a Caucasian adult living in Nashville, Tennessee, USA. The CD8 memory samples were a combination of magnetically selected CD45RO+ cells and CCR7-negative CD45RA+ effector memory (TemRA) cells. Blood was collected by leukapheresis, and PBMCs were isolated by Ficoll-Histopaque density gradient centrifugation and then cryopreserved in liquid nitrogen vapor phase. Analytical flow cytometry was used to check the purity and quantity of every magnetically sorted T cell population. Each sorted fraction had its genomic DNA isolated and then quantified by UV absorbance on a Nanodrop 2000c.

The TCR originated in a man aged 18-30 years in good health. The rearranged chain carries TRBV30 and TRBJ1-2; 7 bases in the junction line up with TRBD1. Specimen: memory CD8+ T cells sorted from blood. The sample's cell subset or site label, decoded: CD45RO+ cells pooled with CCR7-negative TemRA cells. The nucleotide sequence is TGTGCCTGGAGTAATGACAGGGACTATGGCTACACCTTC. This sequence encodes CAWSNDRDYGYTF.